This T cell receptor (beta chain) was recorded in a study of cytomegalovirus exposure and HLA in healthy donors. CDR1 is SEHNR, CDR2 FQNEAQ, per germline (reference sequence). The CDR3 runs 16 residues. Germline trimming cut 4 bases from V and 3 bases from J; bases unmatched to any gene: 10. The protocol was immunoSEQ multiplex PCR, while the TCRdb copy is restricted to in-frame clones and leaves out a portion. Of over 150,000 clones listed, about 85% are singletons. To note about this clone: Its antigen is as yet unknown.

Study outcomes and limitations: In vitro experiments confirmed that three CMV-associated chains were specific for CMV antigens. In the 95 to 150 validation repertoires, a later analysis found that first-cohort TCR clusters tended to co-occur. The listing of 150 or so TCR beta chains classed them as cytomegalovirus-associated.

This clonotype originated in a young man in good health and CMV-seropositive. Material: PBMCs. V gene TRBV7-9 combines with J gene TRBJ2-7, with TRBD1 matching 9 bases. CDR3 region: CASSSPGTGTGYEQYF. The CDR3 nucleotides are TGTGCCAGCAGCTCCCCCGGGACAGGGACCGGCTACGAGCAGTACTTC.